This entry features one T cell receptor (beta chain) sequence. Its antigen is still unknown. No per-base quality is available; no much larger clone lies one base away. CD8 naive samples consisted of CD45RO-negative cells that were positively selected for CCR7, yielding a CD45RA+CCR7+ population without TemRA cells. The donors were healthy, HIV-negative adults who had no recently reported acute infections or vaccinations. Every donor was a Caucasian adult living in Nashville, Tennessee, USA. Blood was obtained by leukapheresis, after which PBMCs were separated by Ficoll-Histopaque density gradient centrifugation and cryopreserved in liquid nitrogen vapor phase. Analytical flow cytometry was used to check the purity and quantity of every magnetically sorted T cell population. Genomic DNA was isolated from every sorted fraction and measured by UV absorbance on a Nanodrop 2000c. TCR CDR3 regions were amplified from genomic DNA by multiplex PCR using the deep immunoSEQ assay. For each cell subset, the extracted genomic DNA was distributed evenly across all wells of several immunoSEQ 96-well plates, and each plate served as one replicate. For sorted subsets, each replicate PCR was loaded with about 0.2 ug genomic DNA, equivalent to 25,000 to 35,000 T cell genomes. Purified libraries were quantified with a Qubit 3.0 fluorometer, sized on a Bioanalyzer 2100, and re-quantified with the KAPA Library Quantification kit. Every immunoSEQ 96-well plate was sequenced on a dedicated single-read 150-cycle Illumina NextSeq 550 flow cell. The paper's data handling went like this. The immunoSEQ output contained only junctional sequences without quality scores, so filtering could not match that applied to full-length reads. Sequences were annotated with PyIR, a Python wrapper for IgBLAST v1.9, and V/J genes and CDR3 were assigned using IMGT germline references. Reads with weak V/J assignments (E-value above 1e-6), missing CDR3, stop codons, out-of-frame junctions, or ambiguous translated residues were removed. A V3J clonotype was defined by an identical inferred V gene, J gene, and CDR3 amino acid sequence. The percentage overlap between two repertoires was calculated by dividing the number of shared unique clonotypes by the size of the smaller repertoire. RTK rarefaction, the Chao1 estimator, and Recon v2.1 estimates of unobserved clonotypes were used to assess repertoire richness. For all TCRbeta clonotypes obtained by the gDNA method from a few donors, generation probabilities were computed with OLGA. The immuneACCESS repertoire file appears here via TCRdb, limited to in-frame rearrangements. These files lack a portion of the clones; in checked studies, under half of the deficit traces to unresolved V genes, and the cause of the others is not known. From that table come the V and J calls and clone size; the DNA was used to work out D and trimming. This sample lists roughly 850,000 clones; 90% to 97% were detected once. The ten top clones hold about 0.25% of the sample.

The sample belongs to a study of shared clonotypes between healthy human individuals (dated by TCRdb to between 2020 and 2021). With regard to the full study: The cohort comprised two women and a few men aged 18 to 49 years. Each donor's leukapheresis produced roughly between roughly 0.9 and 9 billion PBMCs. Libraries were prepared and TCR repertoires were sequenced by different laboratories using diverse techniques, in order to increase sequencing depth and limit assay-specific biases. Blood TCR repertoires of roughly five healthy adults were deeply sequenced to estimate repertoire size and the extent of clonotype sharing between individuals. For each donor, three plates each were used for CD4 naive and CD4 memory, two plates were used for CD8 naive, and one plate was used for CD8 memory. The study at large found these results: Because the study included a small number of donors, the genetic and exposure-history diversity represented was limited. Pairwise subsampling led to the expectation that sequencing depth would affect the degree of clonotype sharing among donors. Sampling was limited to blood, and TCR repertoires in tissue likely differ from TCR repertoires in blood. Clonotypes shared by all four sorted-subset donors showed higher generation probabilities than non-shared clonotypes. Incomplete sequencing was indicated by rarefaction of sorted-subset datasets, despite the large sequencing depth. Sharing across a few donors was observed for about 4.8% of naive CD4, 3% to 4% of naive CD8, 2% to 2.5% of memory CD4, and around 0.42% of memory CD8 clonotypes. Larger estimated clonotype richness was generally found for naive subsets than for memory subsets.

From the germline V gene (reference sequence), CDR1 is SEHNR and CDR2 is FQNEAQ. The germline V and J ends show losses of 4 bases and 1 base respectively, and no gene match explains 9 bases of the junction. From the cysteine up to the phenylalanine, the CDR3 has a length of 17 residues. Only the CDR3 DNA is retained, 51 bases long and in frame from the first base. The receptor comes from a man younger than 40 in good health. The sequence joins TRBV7-9 to TRBJ2-5, with 10 central nucleotides matching TRBD1. Sample: naive CD8+ T cells sorted from blood. Explained via the paper, the cell subset or site label denotes: CD45RA+CCR7+. The base sequence is TGTGCCAGCAGCTCCCTAAAGACAGGGGGCTTCCAAGAGACCCAGTACTTC. Its protein is CASSSLKTGGFQETQYF.